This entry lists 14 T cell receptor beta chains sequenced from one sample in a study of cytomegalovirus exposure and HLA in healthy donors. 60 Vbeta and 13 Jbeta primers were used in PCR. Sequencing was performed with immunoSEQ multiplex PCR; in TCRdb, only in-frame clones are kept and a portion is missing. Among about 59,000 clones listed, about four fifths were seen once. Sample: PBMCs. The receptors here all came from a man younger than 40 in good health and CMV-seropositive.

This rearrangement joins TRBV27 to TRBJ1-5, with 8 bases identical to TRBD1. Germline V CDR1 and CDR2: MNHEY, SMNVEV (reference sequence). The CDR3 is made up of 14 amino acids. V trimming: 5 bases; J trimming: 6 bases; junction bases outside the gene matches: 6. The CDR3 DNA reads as TGTGCCAGCAGTCCACAGGGGGTTGCTCAGCCCCAGCATTTT. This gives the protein CASSPQGVAQPQHF.

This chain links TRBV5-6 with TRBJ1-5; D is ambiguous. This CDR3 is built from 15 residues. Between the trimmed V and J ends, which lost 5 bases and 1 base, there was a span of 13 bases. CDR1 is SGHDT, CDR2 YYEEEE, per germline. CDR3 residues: CASSNAGVSNQPQHF. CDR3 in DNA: TGTGCCAGCAGTAACGCCGGGGTGAGCAATCAGCCCCAGCATTTT.

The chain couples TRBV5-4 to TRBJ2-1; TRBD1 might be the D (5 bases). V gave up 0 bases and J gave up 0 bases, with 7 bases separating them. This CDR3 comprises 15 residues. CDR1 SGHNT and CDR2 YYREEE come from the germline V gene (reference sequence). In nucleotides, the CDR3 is TGTGCCAGCAGCTTGGGGCAGGGCTCCTACAATGAGCAGTTCTTC. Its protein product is CASSLGQGSYNEQFF.

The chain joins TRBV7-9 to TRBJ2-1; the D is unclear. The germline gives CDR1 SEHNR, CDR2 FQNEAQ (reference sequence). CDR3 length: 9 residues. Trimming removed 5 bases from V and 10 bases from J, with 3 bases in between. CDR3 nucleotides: TGTGCCAGCAGCCCGGAGCAGTTCTTC. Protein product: CASSPEQFF. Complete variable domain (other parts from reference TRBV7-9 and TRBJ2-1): DTGVSQNPRHKITKRGQNVTFRCDPISEHNRLYWYRQTLGQGPEFLTYFQNEAQLEKSRLLSDRFSAERPKGSFSTLEIQRTEQGDSAMYLCASSPEQFFGPGTRLTVL.

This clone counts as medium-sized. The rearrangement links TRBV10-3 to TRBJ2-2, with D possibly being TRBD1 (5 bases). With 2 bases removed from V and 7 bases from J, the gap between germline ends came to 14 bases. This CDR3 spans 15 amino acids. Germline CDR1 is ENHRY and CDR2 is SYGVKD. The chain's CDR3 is CAISEVAGQGGELFF. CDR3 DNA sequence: TGTGCCATCAGTGAGGTCGCAGGGCAGGGCGGGGAGCTGTTTTTT.

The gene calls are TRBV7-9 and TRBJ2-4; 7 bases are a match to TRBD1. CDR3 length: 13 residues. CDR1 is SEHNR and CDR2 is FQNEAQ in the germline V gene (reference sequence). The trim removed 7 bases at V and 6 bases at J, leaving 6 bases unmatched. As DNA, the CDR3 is TGTGCCAGCATCCGGGACAGTGGAAACATTCAGTACTTC. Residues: CASIRDSGNIQYF.

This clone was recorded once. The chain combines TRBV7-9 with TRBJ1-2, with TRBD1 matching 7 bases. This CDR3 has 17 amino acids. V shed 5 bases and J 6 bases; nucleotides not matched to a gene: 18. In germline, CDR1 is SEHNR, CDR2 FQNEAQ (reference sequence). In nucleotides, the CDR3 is TGTGCCAGCAGCCCATCATGGGTAGGGGGCGTTTTGCATGGCTACACCTTC. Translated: CASSPSWVGGVLHGYTF.

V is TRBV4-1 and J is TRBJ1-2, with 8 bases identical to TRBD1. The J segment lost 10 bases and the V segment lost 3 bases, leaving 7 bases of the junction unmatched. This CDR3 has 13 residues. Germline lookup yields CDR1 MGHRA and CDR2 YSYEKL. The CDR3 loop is CASSQPGQEHYTF. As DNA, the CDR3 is TGCGCCAGCAGCCAGCCGGGACAGGAGCACTACACCTTC.

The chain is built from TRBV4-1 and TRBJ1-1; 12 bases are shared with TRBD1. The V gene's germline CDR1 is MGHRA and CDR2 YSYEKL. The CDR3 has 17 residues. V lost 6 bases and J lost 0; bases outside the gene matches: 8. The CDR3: CASRPWGQGALNTEAFF. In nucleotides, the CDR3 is TGCGCCAGCAGACCGTGGGGACAGGGGGCTTTGAACACTGAAGCTTTCTTT.

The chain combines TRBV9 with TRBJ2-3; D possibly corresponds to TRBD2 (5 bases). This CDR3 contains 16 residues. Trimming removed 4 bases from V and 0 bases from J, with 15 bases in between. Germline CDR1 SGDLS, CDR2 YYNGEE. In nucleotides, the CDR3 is TGTGCCAGCAGCCGGAGCGGAGCCGGTAGCACAGATACGCAGTATTTT. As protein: CASSRSGAGSTDTQYF.

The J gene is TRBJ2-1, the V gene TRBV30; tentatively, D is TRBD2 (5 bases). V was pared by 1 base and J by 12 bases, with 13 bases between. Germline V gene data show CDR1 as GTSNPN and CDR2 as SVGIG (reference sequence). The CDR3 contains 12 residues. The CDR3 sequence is CAWSEPGGGQFF. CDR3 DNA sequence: TGTGCCTGGAGTGAACCTGGAGGTGGGCAGTTCTTC.

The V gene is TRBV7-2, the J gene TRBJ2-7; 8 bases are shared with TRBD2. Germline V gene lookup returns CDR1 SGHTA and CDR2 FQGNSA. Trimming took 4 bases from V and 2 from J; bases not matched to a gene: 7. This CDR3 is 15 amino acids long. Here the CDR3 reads CASSSTGGTTYEQYF. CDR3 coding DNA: TGTGCCAGCAGCTCCACGGGGGGGACAACCTACGAGCAGTACTTC.

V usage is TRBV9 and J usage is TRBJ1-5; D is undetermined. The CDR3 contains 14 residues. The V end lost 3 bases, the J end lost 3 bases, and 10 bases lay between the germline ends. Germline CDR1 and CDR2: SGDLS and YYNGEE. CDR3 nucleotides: TGTGCCAGCAGCGCGAGGGAAAACAATCAGCCCCAGCATTTT. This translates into CASSARENNQPQHF.

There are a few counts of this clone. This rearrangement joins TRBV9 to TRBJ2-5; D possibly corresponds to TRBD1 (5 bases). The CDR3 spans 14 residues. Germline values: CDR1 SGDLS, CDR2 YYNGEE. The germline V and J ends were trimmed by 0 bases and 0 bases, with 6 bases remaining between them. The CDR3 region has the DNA TGTGCCAGCAGCGTAGGACAGTACCAAGAGACCCAGTACTTC. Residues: CASSVGQYQETQYF.